This T cell receptor (beta chain) was profiled in a study of control samples from healthy donors and cancer patients. The ends were cut back, 0 bases at V and 5 bases at J, with 11 bases in the middle. Germline values: CDR1 SGHRS, CDR2 YFSETQ. This CDR3 comprises 15 residues. The method was immunoSEQ multiplex PCR; TCRdb's version includes in-frame clones alone and lacks a portion of them. The sample yields tens of thousands of clones, around 87% seen once. The sequence came from a woman aged 45-59 years with head and neck cancer. The V gene is TRBV5-1, the J gene TRBJ2-2; the D gene could be TRBD1 or TRBD2 (5 bases each). The sequencing input was PBMCs. The CDR3, as DNA: TGCGCCAGCAGCTTGGCCACGGGGCCAACCGGGGAGCTGTTTTTT. Amino acids: CASSLATGPTGELFF.